These 21 T cell receptor beta chains were sequenced from one sample in a study of T cells in Graves' hyperthyroidism and ophthalmopathy. TCR beta CDR3 regions were amplified from RNA transcripts. The HTBI set primed first-round TCR CDR3 RT-PCR. TCRdb called the multiplex PCR reads again in MiXCR, with one record for every CDR3 protein. The repertoire holds about 640,000 distinct CDR3 sequences, with around 20% as singletons. The sample was blood. The receptor source for this set is a man aged 25 to 40 with Graves' ophthalmopathy.

The table lists this clonotype with a count of one. V gene TRBV6-5 combines with J gene TRBJ1-6; maybe TRBD1 (5 bases). CDR1 is MNHEY and CDR2 is SVGAGI in the germline V gene. Trimming pared 4 bases from V and 6 bases from J, leaving 7 bases between. This CDR3 has 13 amino acids. This chain's CDR3 is CASSWGFNSPLHF. In DNA form, the CDR3 reads TGTGCCAGCAGTTGGGGGTTTAATTCACCCCTCCACTTT.

The CDR3 DNA sequence: TGTGCCAGCTCATTCGGACAGGCCAACGAGCAGTACTTC. Translating gives CASSFGQANEQYF. This chain uses TRBV18 with TRBJ2-7; 7 bases map to TRBD1. CDR1 and CDR2 (germline): KGHSH, LQKENI. V was pared by 5 bases and J by 5 bases, with 6 bases of the junction left unmatched. CDR3 length equals 13 residues. The full variable domain, with the rest looked up from reference TRBV18 and TRBJ2-7, is NAGVMQNPRHLVRRRGQEARLRCSPMKGHSHVYWYRQLPEEGLKFMVYLQKENIIDESGMPKERFSAEFPKEGPSILRIQQVVRGDSAAYFCASSFGQANEQYFGPGTRLTVT.

This rearrangement joins TRBV27 to TRBJ1-2, with TRBD1 identical over 7 bases. There are 18 residues in the CDR3. Germline V gene sequence: CDR1 MNHEY, CDR2 SMNVEV (reference sequence). With V trimmed by 7 bases and J by 1 base, 18 bases remained unmatched. CDR3 in DNA: TGTGCCAGCATTCTTTCGGGTCGACAGGGTTCTAATAACTATGGCTACACCTTC. Its protein is CASILSGRQGSNNYGYTF.

The V call is TRBV12-3 or TRBV12-4, the J call TRBJ1-4, with D maybe TRBD1 (6 bases). The CDR3 sequence is 15 residues long. Trimming removed 4 bases at V and 3 bases at J, with 12 bases between. The CDR3 region is CASSSWGASNEKLFF. The DNA for the CDR3 is TGTGCCAGCAGTTCCTGGGGGGCGTCTAATGAAAAACTGTTTTTT.

This clonotype was counted only a few times. V usage is TRBV4-1 and J usage is TRBJ1-5; TRBD1 matches at 10 bases. The germline V gene encodes CDR1 MGHRA and CDR2 YSYEKL. The junction had 9 bases not matched to a gene; V was cut back by 3 bases and J by 7 bases. The CDR3 covers 16 residues. CDR3 sequence: CASSQVTGGAGQPQHF. In nucleotides, the CDR3 is TGCGCCAGCAGCCAGGTGACAGGGGGCGCCGGGCAGCCCCAGCATTTT.

J is TRBJ2-1 and V is TRBV4-3; TRBD2 matches at 8 bases. Looked up from germline, CDR1 is LGHNA and CDR2 is YSLEER. V lost 2 bases, J lost 5 bases, and 5 bases stayed unmatched. CDR3 length equals 15 residues. DNA for the CDR3: TGCGCCAGCAGCCAATGGACTAGCCGCGACAATGAGCAGTTCTTC. This gives the protein CASSQWTSRDNEQFF.

Comment on this clonotype: At one end, the junction sequence differs from germline, possibly due to a read error. The V and J genes are TRBV27 and TRBJ2-1; 10 bases align to TRBD2. The CDR3 extends over 16 amino acids. Germline CDR1 reads MNHEY; CDR2 reads SMNVEV (reference sequence). Here the CDR3 DNA reads TGCGCCAGCAGTTTATCGATTCCTAGCGGGAGAACTGAGCAGTTCTTC. Translating gives CASSLSIPSGRTEQFF.

V is TRBV6-2 or TRBV6-3 and J is TRBJ2-3, with D possibly TRBD1 on 6 matching bases. The germline CDR1 and CDR2 sequences are MNHEY and SVGEGT. V was pared by 4 bases and J by 2 bases, with 13 bases between. This CDR3 contains 15 residues. In DNA form, the CDR3 reads TGTGCCAGCAGTTCCCTACGGACAGTCACAGATACGCAGTATTTT. This encodes CASSSLRTVTDTQYF.

The chain carries TRBV19 and TRBJ2-5, with 14 bases that match TRBD2. The V segment lost 0 bases and the J segment 3 bases; nucleotides outside the gene matches: 0. CDR1 is LNHDA and CDR2 is SQIVND in the germline V gene (reference sequence). This CDR3 has 16 amino acids. CDR3 DNA sequence: TGTGCCAGTAGTATAGAGGGACTAGCGGGAGAAGAGACCCAGTACTTC. Its translation: CASSIEGLAGEETQYF.

The chain couples TRBV2 to TRBJ2-5; D may be TRBD1 or TRBD2 (5 bases each). The CDR3 sequence is 15 residues long. Trimming left V 2 bases short and J 5 bases short, with 15 bases between. Germline V CDR1 and CDR2: SNHLY, FYNNEI. CDR3 region: CASSEQGRVQETQYF. The CDR3 DNA follows: TGTGCCAGCAGTGAACAGGGACGAGTCCAGGAGACCCAGTACTTC.

This clonotype appeared many times. The chain recombines TRBV18 with TRBJ1-1; 7 nucleotides agree with TRBD1. This CDR3 spans 16 amino acids. V shed 3 bases and J 1 base; nucleotides not matched to a gene: 8. Germline V gene data show CDR1 as KGHSH and CDR2 as LQKENI. This chain's CDR3 is CASSPRTGHSNTEAFF. In DNA form, the CDR3 reads TGTGCCAGCTCACCGCGGACAGGACATTCGAACACTGAAGCTTTCTTT.

This clonotype was recorded at least ten times. V gene TRBV7-2 combines with J gene TRBJ2-5; D is undetermined. Germline-derived CDR1 and CDR2 are SGHTA and FQGNSA. Trimming pared 2 bases from V and 2 bases from J, leaving 9 bases between. CDR3 size: 14 residues. CDR3 DNA: TGTGCCAGCAGCTTATTTGGGGTACAAGAGACCCAGTACTTC. Its translation: CASSLFGVQETQYF.

The chain is built from TRBV20-1 and TRBJ2-2; 11 nucleotides match TRBD2. After removal of 3 bases from V and 7 bases from J, the junction contained 7 bases not matched to a gene. Germline V gene data show CDR1 as DFQATT and CDR2 as SNEGSKA (reference sequence). The CDR3 covers 15 residues. CDR3 sequence: CSARTSGIRGGELFF. In DNA form, the CDR3 reads TGCAGTGCTAGGACTAGCGGGATAAGGGGCGGGGAGCTGTTTTTT.

The rearrangement joins TRBV20-1 to TRBJ2-1; 7 bases match TRBD1. V shed 5 bases and J 9 bases; nucleotides not matched to a gene: 10. There are 13 residues in the CDR3. The germline gives CDR1 DFQATT, CDR2 SNEGSKA (reference sequence). CDR3 coding DNA: TGCAGTGCTGCGACGACAGGGTTCGGTGAGCAGTTCTTC. It specifies CSAATTGFGEQFF.

The V and J genes are TRBV19 and TRBJ1-4; D remains ambiguous. V lost 5 bases, J lost 0 bases, and 10 bases lay in between. The germline CDR1 and CDR2 sequences are LNHDA and SQIVND (reference sequence). The CDR3 covers 15 residues. The CDR3 loop is CASSEVGATNEKLFF. The CDR3 bases are TGTGCCAGTAGTGAGGTCGGAGCAACTAATGAAAAACTGTTTTTT.

This clonotype was counted between two and nine times. V usage is TRBV18 and J usage is TRBJ1-1; TRBD1 might be the D (6 bases). Germline lookup yields CDR1 KGHSH and CDR2 LQKENI. The CDR3 is made up of 16 amino acids. V shed 1 base and J shed 1 base, with 13 bases lying between them. The DNA of the CDR3 is TGTGCCAGCTCACCACTCGGGGGCGAAGGGAACACTGAAGCTTTCTTT. Residues: CASSPLGGEGNTEAFF.

The chain recombines TRBV6-2 or TRBV6-3 with TRBJ2-1, with 7 bases fitting TRBD2. The ends lost 0 bases at V and 6 bases at J; junction bases unmatched: 14. This CDR3 has 18 amino acids. The germline V gene encodes CDR1 MNHEY and CDR2 SVGEGT. DNA for the CDR3: TGTGCCAGCAGTTACTCCCCCCCTAGCGGTCCCACCTCCAATGAGCAGTTCTTC. Amino acid sequence: CASSYSPPSGPTSNEQFF.

The chain employs TRBV27 and TRBJ2-3; TRBD2 is a possible D gene (5 bases). CDR3 length: 13 residues. V shed 5 bases and J shed 7 bases, with 13 bases lying between them. Germline V gene data show CDR1 as MNHEY and CDR2 as SMNVEV (reference sequence). The CDR3 nucleotides read TGTGCCAGCAGTGCCCTTAGCGACTATACGCAGTATTTT. Protein product: CASSALSDYTQYF.

The chain employs TRBV27 and TRBJ2-7; D gene uncertain. Germline CDR1 MNHEY, CDR2 SMNVEV (reference sequence). The CDR3 extends over 15 amino acids. The ends were cut back, 6 bases at V and 3 bases at J, with 18 bases in the middle. The CDR3 DNA is TGTGCCAGCAGCCCTCTTCCCAGCATCAACTACGAGCAGTACTTC. It encodes CASSPLPSINYEQYF.

The chain has TRBV5-1 and TRBJ2-7; 7 nucleotides match TRBD1. From germline, CDR1 is SGHRS and CDR2 YFSETQ. V was clipped by 7 bases and J by 3 bases; unmatched bases: 10. The CDR3 is made up of 14 amino acids. CDR3 sequence: CASGLGQVNYEQYF. Written as DNA, the CDR3 is TGCGCCAGCGGCCTCGGACAGGTAAACTACGAGCAGTACTTC. Full variable domain (outside the CDR3, taken from reference TRBV5-1 and TRBJ2-7): KAGVTQTPRYLIKTRGQQVTLSCSPISGHRSVSWYQQTPGQGLQFLFEYFSETQRNKGNFPGRFSGRQFSNSRSEMNVSTLELGDSALYLCASGLGQVNYEQYFGPGTRLTVT.

J is TRBJ2-7 and V is TRBV5-4; TRBD1 matches 7 bases. V dropped 1 base and J dropped 7; count of bases not matched to a gene: 5. CDR1 is SGHNT and CDR2 is YYREEE in the germline V gene (reference sequence). The CDR3 consists of 13 residues. The CDR3 loop reads CASSLLGDREQYF. DNA of the CDR3: TGTGCCAGCAGCTTGTTGGGGGACAGAGAGCAGTACTTC.